The clone carrying this T cell receptor beta chain was detected only a few times. Its antigen is unidentified. This sample was included in a study of OX40 agonist ivuxolimab in advanced cancers. Overall study: The patients' treatment was ivuxolimab, an agonistic anti-OX40 (CD134) antibody. Study-level findings and limits: Partial responders dosed at 0.1-3.0 mg/kg displayed clonal expansion ranking among the lowest.

The timepoints at which blood was sampled were baseline, cycle 4 day 1, and cycle 7 day 1. The ends were cut back, 1 base at V and 3 bases at J, with 11 bases in the middle. CDR3 length: 15 residues. Germline lookup yields CDR1 SGDLS and CDR2 YYNGEE. TCRdb keeps only in-frame clones here, not all; method: immunoSEQ multiplex PCR. The sample has around 100,000 clones, 90% seen once. The chain couples TRBV9 to TRBJ1-5; a possible D gene is TRBD1 (6 bases). The clonotype originates from an adult with an advanced solid tumor such as melanoma, head and neck, liver or kidney cancer. Sample: CD4+ or CD8+ T cells sorted from blood, taken in a trial of the OX40 agonist ivuxolimab. CDR3 residues: CASSVSPGVNQPQHF. The CDR3 DNA is TGTGCCAGCAGCGTAAGCCCAGGGGTCAATCAGCCCCAGCATTTT.